The present T cell receptor beta chain was sequenced within a study of CD8+CD57+ T cells in acquired aplastic anemia. About the study: Sorted CD4+ plus CD8+ cells gave DNA averaging 3.2 ug.

Genomic DNA, the template, was used for profiling of the TCR beta VDJ and CDR3. TCRdb reprocessed the reads with MiXCR, giving one entry per CDR3 protein. The data contain 150,000 or so distinct CDR3 sequences, just under 65% of them seen just once; the ten biggest clones take up over 40%. There are 14 residues in the CDR3. V lost 1 base and J lost 0, with 7 bases in between. The germline V gene encodes CDR1 DFQATT and CDR2 SNEGSKA (reference sequence). At least ten counts were recorded for this clonotype. The sample comprised sorted CD4+, CD8+, or CD8+CD57+ T cells (not recorded which) from PBMCs. This sequence was found in a human donor in good health. J is TRBJ2-1 and V is TRBV20-1; D gene uncertain. The CDR3 DNA reads as TGCAGTGCTAGAGCGGGCAGCTCCTACAATGAGCAGTTCTTC. It translates to CSARAGSSYNEQFF.